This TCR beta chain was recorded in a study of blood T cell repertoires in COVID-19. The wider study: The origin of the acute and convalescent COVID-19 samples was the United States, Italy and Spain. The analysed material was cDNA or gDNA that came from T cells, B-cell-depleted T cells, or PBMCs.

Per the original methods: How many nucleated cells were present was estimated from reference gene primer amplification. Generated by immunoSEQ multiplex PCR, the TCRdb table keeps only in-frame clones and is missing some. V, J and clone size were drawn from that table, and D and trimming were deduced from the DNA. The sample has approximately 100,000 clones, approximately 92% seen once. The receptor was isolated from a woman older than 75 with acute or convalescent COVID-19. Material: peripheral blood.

CDR3 in amino acids: CASSLGEIGMNTEAFF. The CDR3, as DNA: TGTGCCAGCAGCTTAGGGGAGATTGGAATGAACACTGAAGCTTTCTTT. J is TRBJ1-1 and V is TRBV7-8; D gene ambiguous. Germline lookup yields CDR1 SGHVS and CDR2 FQNEAQ. V was cut by 1 base and J by 0 bases, with 12 bases left in between. The CDR3 consists of 16 residues. Supplemented by reference TRBV7-8 and TRBJ1-1, the full variable domain reads GAGVSQSPRYKVAKRGQDVALRCDPISGHVSLFWYQQALGQGPEFLTYFQNEAQLDKSGLPSDRFFAERPEGSVSTLKIQRTQQEDSAVYLCASSLGEIGMNTEAFFGQGTRLTVV.